A selection of T cell receptor beta chains follows, all from one sample in a study of T-cell memory formation after mild COVID-19. From the 5' RACE reads, TCRdb called clonotypes with MiXCR, one entry per CDR3 protein. The sample has roughly 340,000 distinct CDR3 sequences; roughly 19% are singletons. The sequenced sample consisted of PBMCs or a T cell subset sorted from them (not recorded which). Every receptor here comes from a man aged 18 to 30 who had mild COVID-19 (a few samples of this study predate the infection). Cell type and time point are not known. Each CDR3 is given with its conserved first and last residue. The order of the fields is clone size, D gene, J gene, V gene, CDR3 protein, CDR3 DNA. A D gene is named only where the DNA matches it firmly. Rows may omit the clone size; those that give it use once, few, many or a size class.

clone size: NA
D gene: NA
J gene: TRBJ1-2
V gene: TRBV18
CDR3 protein: CASSSMEGYTF
CDR3 DNA: TGTGCCAGCTCTTCCATGGAGGGTTACACCTTC

clone size: NA
D gene: NA
J gene: TRBJ2-3
V gene: TRBV6-5
CDR3 protein: CASSYEWGGLDTQYF
CDR3 DNA: TGTGCCAGCAGTTATGAATGGGGGGGGCTAGATACGCAGTATTTT

clone size: NA
D gene: TRBD2
J gene: TRBJ2-1
V gene: TRBV6-2/TRBV6-3
CDR3 protein: CASSRRTRDNEQFF
CDR3 DNA: TGTGCCAGCAGTCGGAGGACTAGGGACAATGAGCAGTTCTTC

clone size: few
D gene: NA
J gene: TRBJ2-3
V gene: TRBV5-6
CDR3 protein: CASSLERRRGGTDTQYF
CDR3 DNA: TGTGCCAGCAGCTTGGAGCGACGGCGGGGAGGCACAGATACGCAGTATTTT

clone size: NA
D gene: NA
J gene: TRBJ2-1
V gene: TRBV7-3
CDR3 protein: CASSLSGTDGYNEQFF
CDR3 DNA: TGTGCCAGCAGCTTATCTGGAACAGACGGGTACAATGAGCAGTTCTTC

clone size: few
D gene: NA
J gene: TRBJ2-2
V gene: TRBV5-1
CDR3 protein: CASSFRGQNTGELFF
CDR3 DNA: TGCGCCAGCAGCTTCCGCGGGCAGAACACCGGGGAGCTGTTTTTT

clone size: NA
D gene: NA
J gene: TRBJ1-5
V gene: TRBV4-1
CDR3 protein: CASSQERTGNQPQHF
CDR3 DNA: TGCGCCAGCAGCCAAGAACGGACGGGGAATCAGCCCCAGCATTTT

clone size: NA
D gene: TRBD1
J gene: TRBJ2-7
V gene: TRBV6-2/TRBV6-3
CDR3 protein: CASSDGRQGSINEQYF
CDR3 DNA: TGTGCCAGCAGTGACGGGCGACAGGGGTCTATCAACGAGCAGTACTTC

clone size: NA
D gene: NA
J gene: TRBJ2-1
V gene: TRBV3-1
CDR3 protein: CASSQEGGVRFVEQFF
CDR3 DNA: TGTGCCAGCAGCCAAGAGGGCGGGGTTAGGTTTGTTGAGCAGTTCTTC

clone size: many
D gene: NA
J gene: TRBJ1-2
V gene: TRBV5-1
CDR3 protein: CATKQGEEGYTF
CDR3 DNA: TGCGCCACTAAACAGGGTGAGGAGGGCTACACCTTC

clone size: few
D gene: NA
J gene: TRBJ2-3
V gene: TRBV12-3/TRBV12-4
CDR3 protein: CASTGGATDTQYF
CDR3 DNA: TGTGCCAGCACAGGAGGGGCCACAGATACGCAGTATTTT

clone size: NA
D gene: NA
J gene: TRBJ2-1
V gene: TRBV28
CDR3 protein: CASRSVAGNEQFF
CDR3 DNA: TGTGCCAGCAGATCCGTGGCCGGGAATGAGCAGTTCTTC

clone size: few
D gene: NA
J gene: TRBJ2-7
V gene: TRBV14
CDR3 protein: CASSRTGNWNYEQYF
CDR3 DNA: TGTGCCAGCAGTCGAACAGGGAATTGGAACTACGAGCAGTACTTC

clone size: NA
D gene: NA
J gene: TRBJ2-1
V gene: TRBV11-2
CDR3 protein: CASSLVGYHNEQFF
CDR3 DNA: TGTGCCAGCAGCTTAGTAGGTTACCACAATGAGCAGTTCTTC

clone size: few
D gene: TRBD2
J gene: TRBJ2-5
V gene: TRBV5-1
CDR3 protein: CASNPSGLQETQYF
CDR3 DNA: TGCGCCAGCAACCCTAGCGGACTCCAAGAGACCCAGTACTTC

clone size: many
D gene: TRBD1
J gene: TRBJ2-7
V gene: TRBV7-8
CDR3 protein: CASSSARGLYQQYF
CDR3 DNA: TGTGCCAGCAGCTCAGCCAGGGGGTTGTACCAGCAGTACTTC

clone size: NA
D gene: NA
J gene: TRBJ2-5
V gene: TRBV5-6
CDR3 protein: CASSLPPLQETQYF
CDR3 DNA: TGTGCCAGCAGCTTGCCGCCGCTCCAAGAGACCCAGTACTTC

clone size: few
D gene: TRBD1
J gene: TRBJ1-1
V gene: TRBV18
CDR3 protein: CASSPTTGVGTEAFF
CDR3 DNA: TGTGCCAGCTCACCAACTACAGGGGTGGGCACTGAAGCTTTCTTT

clone size: NA
D gene: NA
J gene: TRBJ2-1
V gene: TRBV11-2
CDR3 protein: CASSRETEYNEQFF
CDR3 DNA: TGTGCCAGCAGCCGAGAGACGGAATACAATGAGCAGTTCTTC

clone size: NA
D gene: TRBD2
J gene: TRBJ2-1
V gene: TRBV28
CDR3 protein: CASSRPSGGAREQFF
CDR3 DNA: TGTGCCAGCAGCCGTCCTAGCGGGGGGGCCAGGGAGCAGTTCTTC

clone size: NA
D gene: NA
J gene: TRBJ2-3
V gene: TRBV24-1
CDR3 protein: CATSPSQGLTDTQYF
CDR3 DNA: TGTGCCACCAGTCCATCACAGGGCCTCACAGATACGCAGTATTTT

clone size: many
D gene: NA
J gene: TRBJ1-1
V gene: TRBV5-1
CDR3 protein: CASSLVGQNTEAFF
CDR3 DNA: TGCGCCAGCAGCTTGGTGGGACAGAACACTGAAGCTTTCTTT

clone size: NA
D gene: NA
J gene: TRBJ2-5
V gene: TRBV5-5
CDR3 protein: CASSLEWGGTQYF
CDR3 DNA: TGTGCCAGCAGCTTGGAGTGGGGAGGGACCCAGTACTTC

clone size: NA
D gene: NA
J gene: TRBJ2-2
V gene: TRBV7-9
CDR3 protein: CASSFPLGTGELFF
CDR3 DNA: TGTGCCAGCAGCTTTCCCCTAGGCACCGGGGAGCTGTTTTTT

clone size: NA
D gene: TRBD2
J gene: TRBJ2-3
V gene: TRBV9
CDR3 protein: CASSLSGGGYTDTQYF
CDR3 DNA: TGTGCCAGCAGCCTTAGCGGGGGAGGATACACAGATACGCAGTATTTT

clone size: NA
D gene: NA
J gene: TRBJ2-3
V gene: TRBV9
CDR3 protein: CASSVGLKGGSTDTQYF
CDR3 DNA: TGTGCCAGCAGCGTAGGTCTGAAAGGGGGAAGCACAGATACGCAGTATTTT

clone size: NA
D gene: TRBD2
J gene: TRBJ2-5
V gene: TRBV11-2
CDR3 protein: CASSRTSGEGETQYF
CDR3 DNA: TGTGCCAGCAGCCGGACTAGCGGGGAGGGGGAGACCCAGTACTTC

clone size: few
D gene: NA
J gene: TRBJ2-1
V gene: TRBV4-1
CDR3 protein: CASSQVRVSINEQFF
CDR3 DNA: TGCGCCAGCAGCCAAGTCAGGGTGTCTATCAATGAGCAGTTCTTC